The source of this TCR beta chain is a study of control samples from healthy donors and cancer patients. Only in-frame clones appear in the TCRdb table, and some are missing; sequencing was by immunoSEQ multiplex PCR. The table has about 15,000 clones, about 89% seen once; the top ten hold under 14%. Sequenced: PBMCs. The receptor comes from a woman aged 70-85 years with colorectal cancer.

The CDR3 bases are TGTGCCAGCAGCTTAGCGCAAAAGGGGGGCGGAACAGATACGCAGTATTTT. Encoded protein: CASSLAQKGGGTDTQYF. V is TRBV7-9 and J is TRBJ2-3; perhaps D is TRBD1 or TRBD2 (6 bases each). This CDR3 is 17 amino acids long. Germline V gene lookup returns CDR1 SEHNR and CDR2 FQNEAQ (reference sequence). V dropped 0 bases and J dropped 3 bases, with 16 bases sitting between them.